Listed here are 24 T cell receptor beta chains from one sample, sequenced in a study of cytomegalovirus exposure and HLA in healthy donors. 60 Vbeta and 13 Jbeta primers were used in PCR. Libraries were prepared by immunoSEQ multiplex PCR; TCRdb keeps only in-frame clonotypes and omits some of them. The sample has about 180,000 clones; around 78% are singletons. Sequenced: PBMCs. The receptor set was obtained from a woman aged 50 to 60 in good health and CMV-seropositive.

V gene TRBV27 combines with J gene TRBJ2-7; 11 positions match TRBD1. Germline V gene sequence: CDR1 MNHEY, CDR2 SMNVEV (reference sequence). The junction had 6 bases not matched to a gene; V was cut back by 5 bases and J by 3 bases. The CDR3 is 15 residues long. CDR3 residues: CASSPRGTGGYEQYF. CDR3 DNA: TGTGCCAGCAGTCCCCGGGGGACAGGGGGCTACGAGCAGTACTTC.

This clone was counted between two and nine times. The V and J genes are TRBV7-3 and TRBJ2-5; D may be TRBD1 (5 bases). In germline, CDR1 is SGHTA, CDR2 FQGTGA. Trimming cost V 5 bases and J 0 bases, with 10 bases left between them. The CDR3 loop spans 14 amino acids. The CDR3 DNA is TGTGCCAGCAGCCCTGACAGTTACCAAGAGACCCAGTACTTC. Its translation: CASSPDSYQETQYF.

The chain uses TRBV6-5 and TRBJ2-6, with a possible D match to TRBD1 (6 bases). Trimming stripped 4 bases from V and 0 bases from J, with 10 bases between. Germline V gene lookup returns CDR1 MNHEY and CDR2 SVGAGI. The CDR3 is 16 residues long. CDR3 sequence: CASSSYRVSGANVLTF. The CDR3 DNA reads TGTGCCAGCAGTTCCTACAGGGTCTCTGGGGCCAACGTCCTGACTTTC.

This sequence joins TRBV30 and TRBJ2-7; 11 nucleotides line up with TRBD2. J was trimmed by 2 bases and V by 2 bases; bases with no gene match: 14. Germline V lookup: CDR1 GTSNPN, CDR2 SVGIG (reference sequence). This CDR3 comprises 18 residues. DNA of the CDR3: TGTGCCTGGAGTATATCGGGACTAGCGGTAACGGTGGCCTACGAGCAGTACTTC. The encoded protein is CAWSISGLAVTVAYEQYF.

V and J are TRBV7-2 and TRBJ1-4; weak D call: TRBD1 (6 bases). The CDR3 length is 14 residues. Per the germline V gene, CDR1 is SGHTA and CDR2 is FQGNSA. Deletions cut 3 bases from V and 10 bases from J, with 15 bases between. The CDR3, as DNA: TGTGCCAGCAGCTTCCGAGGGGGGGCCGGAAAACTGTTTTTT. It specifies CASSFRGGAGKLFF.

V usage is TRBV7-2 and J usage is TRBJ1-1, with TRBD1 identical over 7 bases. CDR1 and CDR2 (germline): SGHTA, FQGNSA. With 4 bases clipped from V and 5 bases from J, the junction kept 7 bases outside the gene matches. The CDR3 is 14 residues long. CDR3 nucleotide sequence: TGTGCCAGCAGCTCTCAGGGGGTAGGGACTGAAGCTTTCTTT. As protein: CASSSQGVGTEAFF.

V gene TRBV28 combines with J gene TRBJ1-3; the D gene is possibly TRBD1 (6 bases). Trimming took off 4 bases at V and 8 bases at J, with 24 bases between the two ends. Germline V gives CDR1 MDHEN, CDR2 SYDVKM. The length of the CDR3 is 17 residues. In DNA, the CDR3 is TGTGCCAGCAGTTCACTCCCCCTTACAGGATCAGGGGACACCATATATTTT. It specifies CASSSLPLTGSGDTIYF. The full variable domain, its missing parts supplied by reference TRBV28 and TRBJ1-3, is DVKVTQSSRYLVKRTGEKVFLECVQDMDHENMFWYRQDPGLGLRLIYFSYDVKMKEKGDIPEGYSVSREKKERFSLILESASTNQTSMYLCASSSLPLTGSGDTIYFGEGSWLTVV.

The genes are TRBV9 and TRBJ2-2; weak D call: TRBD1 (5 bases). This CDR3 region has 13 residues. The germline V gene encodes CDR1 SGDLS and CDR2 YYNGEE. V gave up 0 bases and J gave up 11 bases, with 11 bases separating them. The CDR3 reads CASSVEGQGELFF. The CDR3 nucleotides are TGTGCCAGCAGCGTAGAGGGGCAGGGCGAGCTGTTTTTT.

This sequence joins TRBV13 and TRBJ2-3; possibly TRBD2 for D (6 bases). Germline V gene lookup returns CDR1 PRHDT and CDR2 FYEKMQ (reference sequence). The CDR3 covers 16 residues. The ends were cut back, 3 bases at V and 0 bases at J, with 13 bases in the middle. The CDR3 DNA follows: TGTGCCAGCAGCTTTGGCAGCGGGTCTAGCACAGATACGCAGTATTTT. It codes for CASSFGSGSSTDTQYF. Full variable domain (remainder filled in from reference TRBV13 and TRBJ2-3): AAGVIQSPRHLIKEKRETATLKCYPIPRHDTVYWYQQGPGQDPQFLISFYEKMQSDKGSIPDRFSAQQFSDYHSELNMSSLELGDSALYFCASSFGSGSSTDTQYFGPGTRLTVL.

The V gene is TRBV10-3, the J gene TRBJ2-1, with D possibly matching TRBD2 (6 bases). The CDR3 runs 16 residues. The V end lost 10 bases, the J end lost 0 bases, and 19 bases lay between the germline ends. From germline, CDR1 is ENHRY and CDR2 SYGVKD. The CDR3: CATCSAGGSSYNEQFF. As DNA, the CDR3 is TGTGCCACCTGCTCCGCTGGGGGGAGCTCCTACAATGAGCAGTTCTTC.

The CDR3 DNA reads TGTGCCATCAATAGGGACAACTCTGGAAACACCATATATTTT. It yields the protein CAINRDNSGNTIYF. The chain recombines TRBV10-3 with TRBJ1-3; maybe TRBD1 (6 bases). Germline CDR1 and CDR2: ENHRY and SYGVKD. The CDR3 consists of 14 residues. V dropped 7 bases and J dropped 0 bases, with 10 bases sitting between them.

V usage is TRBV30 and J usage is TRBJ1-4; a weak D match, TRBD1 (6 bases). CDR1 is GTSNPN and CDR2 is SVGIG in the germline V gene (reference sequence). V was shortened by 8 bases and J by 4 bases, with 17 bases between the two germline ends. There are 14 residues in the CDR3. The CDR3 DNA follows: TGTGCCGCCAGACAGGACCTAATTAATGAAAAACTGTTTTTT. This sequence encodes CAARQDLINEKLFF.

This clone was detected only a few times. The chain is built from TRBV30 and TRBJ2-6, with D maybe TRBD1 (5 bases). Germline CDR1 and CDR2: GTSNPN and SVGIG (reference sequence). CDR3 length: 15 residues. The CDR3 sequence is CAGRGLSSGANVLTF. The CDR3 region has the DNA TGTGCGGGTAGGGGCCTGAGCTCTGGGGCCAACGTCCTGACTTTC.

The chain links TRBV14 to TRBJ2-7; no reliable D call. The CDR3 is made up of 15 amino acids. The germline gives CDR1 SGHDN, CDR2 FVKESK. Trimming took off 1 base at V and 6 bases at J, with 16 bases between the two ends. CDR3 DNA sequence: TGTGCCAGCAGCCAAGTGTCCTCCGAACTTGGCGAGCAGTACTTC. Translation gives CASSQVSSELGEQYF.

The chain couples TRBV28 to TRBJ1-5, with D tentatively TRBD1 (5 bases). Trimming took 2 bases from V and 4 from J, leaving 12 bases between them. Germline values: CDR1 MDHEN, CDR2 SYDVKM. The CDR3 has 15 residues. The CDR3 sequence is CASSLRRGKNQPQHF. DNA for the CDR3: TGTGCCAGCAGTTTACGGCGGGGGAAAAATCAGCCCCAGCATTTT.

This clone occurred a few times. J is TRBJ1-1 and V is TRBV7-9; possibly TRBD1 for D (5 bases). Germline values: CDR1 SEHNR, CDR2 FQNEAQ (reference sequence). This CDR3 is built from 15 residues. The V end lost 5 bases, the J end lost 3 bases, and 16 bases lay between the germline ends. The CDR3 region is CASSPGQEGDTEAFF. CDR3 nucleotides: TGTGCCAGCAGCCCCGGACAAGAAGGGGACACTGAAGCTTTCTTT.

The CDR3: CASSQLAGMPYEQYF. DNA for the CDR3: TGTGCCAGCTCACAGCTAGCGGGGATGCCCTACGAGCAGTACTTC. The chain joins TRBV18 to TRBJ2-7; 9 nucleotides line up with TRBD2. V shed 4 bases, J shed 2 bases, and the junction held 6 bases outside the gene matches. This CDR3 is 15 amino acids long. Germline CDR1 is KGHSH and CDR2 is LQKENI.

This chain joins TRBV27 and TRBJ2-7; TRBD1 matches 10 bases. The CDR3 is 16 residues long. With 8 bases clipped from V and 2 bases from J, the junction kept 12 bases outside the gene matches. The V gene's germline CDR1 is MNHEY and CDR2 SMNVEV (reference sequence). CDR3 residues: CASGKYSTGGTYEQYF. DNA of the CDR3: TGTGCCAGCGGAAAATACTCGACAGGGGGCACCTACGAGCAGTACTTC.

This clone is a singleton in its sample. The CDR3 nucleotides read TGTGCCAGCAGCGTCTCGGGGGGAGGTTACAATGAGCAGTTCTTC. Translation: CASSVSGGGYNEQFF. The rearrangement uses TRBV9 and TRBJ2-1; 7 bases are a match to TRBD2. Germline trimming cut 2 bases from V and 4 bases from J; bases unmatched to any gene: 6. Germline-derived CDR1 and CDR2 are SGDLS and YYNGEE. CDR3 size: 15 residues. Using reference TRBV9 and TRBJ2-1 for the parts outside the CDR3, the full variable domain is DSGVTQTPKHLITATGQRVTLRCSPRSGDLSVYWYQQSLDQGLQFLIQYYNGEERAKGNILERFSAQQFPDLHSELNLSSLELGDSALYFCASSVSGGGYNEQFFGPGTRLTVL.

This clone was picked up a small number of times. V and J are TRBV9 and TRBJ2-7, with TRBD2 identical over 10 bases. Germline CDR1 and CDR2: SGDLS and YYNGEE. V lost 0 bases and J lost 4; bases outside the gene matches: 7. The CDR3 has 16 residues. CDR3 sequence (DNA): TGTGCCAGCAGCGTAGGGGGTGGGACTAGCGTTTACGAGCAGTACTTC. Translated: CASSVGGGTSVYEQYF.

This sequence joins TRBV30 and TRBJ2-7, with TRBD1 as a possible D gene (8 bases). The CDR3 totals 16 residues. The V gene lost 0 bases and the J gene lost 1 base, with 16 bases spanning the gap. Germline V gives CDR1 GTSNPN, CDR2 SVGIG (reference sequence). In nucleotides, the CDR3 is TGTGCCTGGAGTGTCTGGGGGGGACAGGTATCCTACGAGCAGTACTTC. It encodes CAWSVWGGQVSYEQYF.

This chain joins TRBV9 and TRBJ1-4; 8 positions agree with TRBD1. Germline-derived CDR1 and CDR2 are SGDLS and YYNGEE. V lost 0 bases and J lost 7; bases outside the gene matches: 2. The CDR3 runs to 14 residues. The CDR3 DNA follows: TGTGCCAGCAGCGTAGGACAGGGGCGTGAAAAACTGTTTTTT. Its protein is CASSVGQGREKLFF.

In this sample, this clone turned up a few times. The rearrangement joins TRBV10-3 to TRBJ2-7; perhaps TRBD1 as D (6 bases). V lost 3 bases and J lost 0, with 12 bases in between. The CDR3 has 15 amino acids. Germline assignment: CDR1 ENHRY and CDR2 SYGVKD. The CDR3 bases are TGTGCCATCAGTGATGCAGGGGATTACTCCTACGAGCAGTACTTC. It encodes CAISDAGDYSYEQYF.

The chain employs TRBV5-4 and TRBJ1-1; D gene ambiguous. Germline CDR1 is SGHNT and CDR2 is YYREEE (reference sequence). CDR3 size: 14 residues. V shed 1 base and J shed 7 bases, with 14 bases lying between them. The CDR3 nucleotides are TGTGCCAGCAGCTTGTCCAGCGCCAATAATGAAGCTTTCTTT. Translated: CASSLSSANNEAFF.